This T cell receptor beta chain was profiled in a study of sequential checkpoint blockade in melanoma (dated by TCRdb to about 2019). For the study in its entirety: In a 1:1 randomization, patients received either first-line nivolumab then ipilimumab (arm A) or ipilimumab then nivolumab (arm B). Maintenance nivolumab came after both trial sequences.

As regards this clone: No antigen is known for it. No much larger clone exists at a distance of one base, and base qualities are not known.

What this sample's treatment or condition label stands for: randomized to nivolumab then ipilimumab (arm A) or the reverse (arm B). None of the patients in the trial had previously been given DNA-damaging chemotherapy. Live CD3+CD8+ cells negative for CD19 and CD56 were sorted from thawed PBMCs on a FACS Aria II flow cytometer. Samples came from patients with melanoma in CheckMate 064, a randomized, open-label phase II trial of sequential checkpoint blockade. Peripheral blood mononuclear cells were collected by leukapheresis, purified using Ficoll-Paque, and frozen in human serum containing around 10% DMSO. Purity of sorted blood CD3+CD8+ cells was verified at >95% immediately after sorting, followed by DNA extraction. The immunoSEQ Assay was used to immunosequence TCRbeta CDR3 regions from genomic DNA. Genomic DNA was amplified by bias-controlled multiplex PCR before high-throughput sequencing. In the paper's pipeline: To quantify the absolute abundance of each unique TCRbeta CDR3 region, the sequences were collapsed and filtered. Clonality was defined as 1 minus Pielou's evenness and was calculated using productive rearrangements only. A previously published method was used to identify clones whose frequencies were significantly greater in on-treatment samples than in baseline samples. Not all clones reach the TCRdb copy of this immuneACCESS table, which keeps in-frame sequences only. Checked studies attribute under half of the gap to unresolved V genes and leave the rest unexplained. The DNA was the basis for D and trimming; V, J and clone size are from that table. The sample table lists 10,000 or so clones, about three fifths of them with a count of one. The biggest ten clones account for approximately 41% of the sample.

The trim is 8 bases for V and 2 bases for J, with a gap of 14 bases between the germline ends. The germline V gene yields SGHTA for CDR1 and FQGNSA for CDR2. Spanning cysteine to phenylalanine, the CDR3 consists of 14 amino acids. This entry keeps only the CDR3 DNA: 42 bases, framed from base 1. What the study reported, not specific to this receptor: The model for predicting response that combines TCR metrics with mutation burden needs to be validated in larger, independent patient cohorts.

The sequence was obtained from a human donor with melanoma. Sequenced material: CD8+ T cells sorted from blood (inferred from file names), taken from a patient given nivolumab and ipilimumab in sequence. The chain links TRBV7-2 with TRBJ2-3, with TRBD2 tentatively as D gene (5 bases match). At the DNA level, the sequence is TGTGCCAGCTCGGTGTGGCTAGCCACAGATACGCAGTATTTT. This encodes CASSVWLATDTQYF.